Below are 7 T cell receptor beta chains sequenced from a single sample in a study of shared clonotypes between healthy human individuals. The repertoire was sequenced with immunoSEQ multiplex PCR; TCRdb's copy has only in-frame clones and lacks some. The sample lists roughly 1,800,000 clones; just under 95% were seen once. Naive CD8 cells lacked CD45RO and underwent positive selection for CCR7, leaving out terminally differentiated effector memory CD45RA+ cells. Sequencing was performed on naive CD8+ T cells sorted from blood. The receptors stem from a man between 18 and 35 years old in good health.

V gene TRBV10-3 combines with J gene TRBJ1-2; a possible D gene is TRBD1 (5 bases). CDR3 length: 15 residues. CDR1 ENHRY and CDR2 SYGVKD come from the germline V gene. V dropped 3 bases and J dropped 7 bases, with 18 bases sitting between them. The CDR3, as DNA: TGTGCCATCAGTGACCCCAGGGACGGCGAAGTTGGCTACACCTTC. Translating it yields CAISDPRDGEVGYTF.

V is TRBV5-1 and J is TRBJ2-2; D call uncertain. Germline CDR1 is SGHRS and CDR2 is YFSETQ. The CDR3 totals 14 residues. V was trimmed by 3 bases and J by 6 bases, leaving 12 bases between them. The CDR3 DNA is TGCGCCAGCAGCTGGTCCTCCGTAGCCGGGGAGCTGTTTTTT. This sequence encodes CASSWSSVAGELFF.

The rearrangement joins TRBV10-2 to TRBJ1-2; D gene ambiguous. Per germline, CDR1 WSHSY and CDR2 SAAADI. Trimming shortened V by 0 bases and J by 8 bases, and 10 bases separated the two germline ends. The CDR3 extends over 13 amino acids. CDR3 region: CASSESVTNGYTF. The CDR3 DNA follows: TGCGCCAGCAGTGAGTCTGTGACCAACGGCTACACCTTC.

The genes are TRBV6-5 and TRBJ1-1; 8 nucleotides align to TRBD1. V gave up 4 bases and J gave up 11 bases; unmatched junction bases: 15. The length of the CDR3 is 15 residues. CDR1 and CDR2 (germline): MNHEY, SVGAGI. This chain's CDR3 is CASSSLQGVSWDAFF. CDR3 DNA: TGTGCCAGCAGTTCCCTACAGGGGGTTTCTTGGGACGCTTTCTTT.

The CDR3 DNA is TGTGCCAGCAGTGAAGGGACAGGGGCCGGCTATGGCTACACCTTC. Its protein product is CASSEGTGAGYGYTF. The chain couples TRBV2 to TRBJ1-2; 9 bases match TRBD1. This CDR3 has 15 residues. V shed 1 base and J 4 bases; nucleotides not matched to a gene: 4. From germline, CDR1 is SNHLY and CDR2 FYNNEI.

The V and J genes are TRBV7-9 and TRBJ1-5; D is uncertain. The germline CDR1 and CDR2 sequences are SEHNR and FQNEAQ (reference sequence). The CDR3 has 13 amino acids. Trimming took off 5 bases at V and 5 bases at J, with 10 bases between the two ends. The CDR3 DNA follows: TGTGCCAGCAGCAAATCACCAGATCAGCCCCAGCATTTT. Amino acids: CASSKSPDQPQHF.

On this clone: Other nucleotide sequences from this sample produce the same CDR3. The V and J genes are TRBV2 and TRBJ1-4; TRBD1 might be the D (5 bases). CDR1 and CDR2 (germline): SNHLY, FYNNEI. The CDR3 loop spans 14 amino acids. With 3 bases removed from V and 8 bases from J, the gap between germline ends came to 13 bases. This CDR3 reads CASSEGGEDEKLFF. The CDR3 nucleotides read TGTGCCAGCAGTGAGGGGGGGGAGGACGAAAAACTGTTTTTT.